This T cell receptor (beta chain) was profiled in a study of cytomegalovirus exposure and HLA in healthy donors. Study-wide context: Unique TCRs from HLA-typed donors, 80 million to 100 million of them, were held in an early data release. Study results and caveats: Beyond CMV serostatus, there was no information to go on about immune exposure. Associated with cytomegalovirus, according to the listing, were around 160 TCR beta chains.

The CDR3 contains 13 residues. Trimming stripped 0 bases from V and 1 base from J, with 5 bases between. Germline-derived CDR1 and CDR2 are GTSNPN and SVGIG (reference sequence). The PCR had 60 Vbeta and 13 Jbeta primers. The assay was immunoSEQ multiplex PCR, and TCRdb's table has in-frame clones only and misses some. The data hold around 140,000 clones, with 82% observed a single time. As regards this clone: The antigen remains undetermined.

The sample was PBMCs. The TCR originated in a male donor in good health and CMV-seronegative. The V gene is TRBV30, the J gene TRBJ2-3; D not certain. The CDR3 sequence: CAWSVTGTDTQYF. Written as DNA, the CDR3 is TGTGCCTGGAGTGTAACGGGCACAGATACGCAGTATTTT.